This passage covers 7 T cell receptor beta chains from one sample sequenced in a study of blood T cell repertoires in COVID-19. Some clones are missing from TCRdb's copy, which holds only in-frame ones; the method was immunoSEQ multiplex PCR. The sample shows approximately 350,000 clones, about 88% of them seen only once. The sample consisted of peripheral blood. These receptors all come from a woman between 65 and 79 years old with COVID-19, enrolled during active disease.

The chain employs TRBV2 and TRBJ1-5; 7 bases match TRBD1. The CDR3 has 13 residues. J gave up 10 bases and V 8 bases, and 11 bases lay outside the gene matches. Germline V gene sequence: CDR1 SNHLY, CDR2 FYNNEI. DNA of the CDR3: TGTGCCAGCGCCGGACAGGTGGAGAGTCCCCAGCATTTT. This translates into CASAGQVESPQHF.

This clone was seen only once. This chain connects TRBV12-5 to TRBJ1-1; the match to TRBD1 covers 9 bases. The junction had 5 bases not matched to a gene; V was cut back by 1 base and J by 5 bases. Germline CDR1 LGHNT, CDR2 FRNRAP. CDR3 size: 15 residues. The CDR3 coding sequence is TGTGCTAGTGGTTTGGACAGGGGGCAGTGGACTGAAGCTTTCTTT. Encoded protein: CASGLDRGQWTEAFF.

DNA of the CDR3: TGTGCCAGCGCGGTATCGGCCTACAATGAGCAGTTCTTC. Translated: CASAVSAYNEQFF. This chain uses TRBV6-5 with TRBJ2-1; D remains unclear. The CDR3 runs 13 residues. V was cut by 8 bases and J by 2 bases, with 10 bases left in between. Germline-derived CDR1 and CDR2 are MNHEY and SVGAGI.

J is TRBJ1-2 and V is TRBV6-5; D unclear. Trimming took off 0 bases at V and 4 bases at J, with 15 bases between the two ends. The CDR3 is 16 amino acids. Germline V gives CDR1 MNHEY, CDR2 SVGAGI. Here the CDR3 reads CASSYSSVEERYGYTF. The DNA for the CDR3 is TGTGCCAGCAGTTACTCGAGTGTCGAGGAGCGCTATGGCTACACCTTC.

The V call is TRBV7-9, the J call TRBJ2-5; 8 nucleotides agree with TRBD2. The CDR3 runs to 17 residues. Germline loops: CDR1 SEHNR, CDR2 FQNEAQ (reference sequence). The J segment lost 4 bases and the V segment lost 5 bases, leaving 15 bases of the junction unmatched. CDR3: CASSPPVGGGLGETQYF. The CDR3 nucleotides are TGTGCCAGCAGCCCCCCGGTCGGGGGGGGCTTGGGAGAGACCCAGTACTTC.

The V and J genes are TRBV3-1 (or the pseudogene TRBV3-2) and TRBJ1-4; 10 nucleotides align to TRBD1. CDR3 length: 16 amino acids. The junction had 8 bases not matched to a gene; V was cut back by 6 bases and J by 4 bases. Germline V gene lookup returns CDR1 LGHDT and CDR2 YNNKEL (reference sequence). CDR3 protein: CASSRRQGAGNEKLFF. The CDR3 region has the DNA TGTGCCAGCAGTCGTAGACAGGGGGCTGGTAATGAAAAACTGTTTTTT.

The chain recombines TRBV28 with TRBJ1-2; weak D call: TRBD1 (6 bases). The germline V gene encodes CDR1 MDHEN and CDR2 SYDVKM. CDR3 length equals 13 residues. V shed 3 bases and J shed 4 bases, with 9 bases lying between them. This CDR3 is CASSFGDTYGYTF. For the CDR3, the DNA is TGTGCCAGCAGTTTTGGGGACACCTATGGCTACACCTTC.